This TCR beta chain was identified in a study of vaccination effects on CD4 cells after COVID-19. Here immunoSEQ multiplex PCR was the method, and the copy in TCRdb shows in-frame clones only, minus some. The repertoire holds 20,000 to 25,000 clones, with about three quarters as singletons. This clone was seen a handful of times. Its antigen is not known. Ahead of sequencing, the ViraFEST assay grew antigen-specific CD4+ T cells using viral peptide pools. An approximately 10-day culture period preceded the isolation of CD4+ T cells. Recipients of the vaccine had no prior SARS-CoV-2 infection and negative nucleocapsid antibodies. General study findings and limits: In healthy vaccinees, only 1 of 255 vaccine-induced clones cross-reacted with common cold coronaviruses.

The receptor comes from a human donor who received a COVID-19 vaccine. Sequenced material: CD4+ T cells from PBMCs cultured with SARS-CoV-2 spike peptides, taken before COVID-19 vaccination.

This CDR3 is CASSSVIRDRNTGELFF. DNA for the CDR3: TGTGCCAGCAGCTCTGTAATCCGGGACAGGAACACCGGGGAGCTGTTTTTT. This chain connects TRBV5-6 to TRBJ2-2; TRBD1 agrees at 7 bases. After removal of 3 bases from V and 1 base from J, the junction contained 9 bases not matched to a gene. CDR1 and CDR2 (germline): SGHDT, YYEEEE. The CDR3 spans 17 residues.